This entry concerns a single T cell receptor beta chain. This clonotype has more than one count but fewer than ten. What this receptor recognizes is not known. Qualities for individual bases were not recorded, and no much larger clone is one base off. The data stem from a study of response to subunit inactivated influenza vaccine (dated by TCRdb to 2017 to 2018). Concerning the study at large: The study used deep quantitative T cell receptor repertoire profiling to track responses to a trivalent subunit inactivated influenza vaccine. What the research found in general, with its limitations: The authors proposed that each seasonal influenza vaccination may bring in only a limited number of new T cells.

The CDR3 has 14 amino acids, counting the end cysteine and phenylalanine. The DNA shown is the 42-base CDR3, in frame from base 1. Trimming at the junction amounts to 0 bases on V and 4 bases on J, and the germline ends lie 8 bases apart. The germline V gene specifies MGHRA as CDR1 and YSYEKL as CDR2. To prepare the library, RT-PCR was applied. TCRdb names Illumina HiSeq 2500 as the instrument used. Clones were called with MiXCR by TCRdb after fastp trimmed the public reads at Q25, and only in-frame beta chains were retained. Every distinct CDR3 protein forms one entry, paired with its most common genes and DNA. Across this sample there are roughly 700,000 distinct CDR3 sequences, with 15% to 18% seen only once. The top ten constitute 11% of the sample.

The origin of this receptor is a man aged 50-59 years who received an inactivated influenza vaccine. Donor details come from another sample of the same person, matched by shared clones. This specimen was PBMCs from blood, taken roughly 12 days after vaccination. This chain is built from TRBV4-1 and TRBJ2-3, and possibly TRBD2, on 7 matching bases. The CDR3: CASSQERGPDTQYF. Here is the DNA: TGCGCCAGCAGCCAAGAGCGGGGGCCAGATACGCAGTATTTT.